This TCR beta chain was identified during a study of shared clonotypes between healthy human individuals. This CDR3 is built from 16 residues. Germline V CDR1 and CDR2: MDHEN, SYDVKM. With 5 bases removed from V and 6 bases from J, the gap between germline ends came to 19 bases. Only in-frame clones appear in the TCRdb table, and some are missing; sequencing was by immunoSEQ multiplex PCR. Of about 2 million clones in the sample, about 95% were seen once. Naive CD8 cells comprised CD45RO-negative, CCR7-positively selected cells, excluding terminally differentiated effector memory CD45RA+ cells. This clone showed up just once.

Sequenced: naive CD8+ T cells sorted from blood. This chain connects TRBV28 to TRBJ2-2; perhaps TRBD2 as D (6 bases). The receptor's source is a man aged 18 to 30 in good health. This CDR3 is CASSTSAESGAGELFF. The CDR3 region has the DNA TGTGCCAGCAGTACCTCCGCGGAATCGGGGGCCGGGGAGCTGTTTTTT.